This is a list of T cell receptor beta chains from one sample in a study of beta chain features in type 1 diabetes. Some clones are missing from TCRdb's copy, which holds only in-frame ones; the method was immunoSEQ multiplex PCR. Here the sample spans under 450,000 clones, 14% being singletons. The sequenced material came from naive CD4+ T cells from blood. The source of these receptors is a man in his thirties or forties in good health. The CDR3 runs from the conserved cysteine through the conserved F or W.

len: 16; v_gene: TRBV7-9; CDR3aa: CASSLATGYGTDTQYF
len: 18; v_gene: TRBV4-1; CDR3aa: CASSQGVAGIRAKNIQYF
len: 16; v_gene: TRBV7-9; CDR3aa: CASSFWTGTSYNEQFF
len: 15; v_gene: TRBV30; CDR3aa: CAWSDLPVSYNEQFF
len: 13; v_gene: TRBV29-1; CDR3aa: CSVEGDSSYEQYF
len: 14; v_gene: TRBV2; CDR3aa: CASSGHLGKNIQYF
len: 17; v_gene: TRBV7-2; CDR3aa: CASSPHTGGRALETQYF
len: 16; v_gene: TRBV7-6; CDR3aa: CASSSYYRADTGELFF
len: 17; v_gene: TRBV5-1; CDR3aa: CASSLALAGSGTGELFF
len: 14; v_gene: TRBV2; CDR3aa: CASILDGINNEQFF
len: 13; v_gene: TRBV10-3; CDR3aa: CAIRGTEDSPLHF
len: 15; v_gene: TRBV6-1; CDR3aa: CASSEVTGGNQPQHF
len: 11; v_gene: TRBV20-1; CDR3aa: CSTAVEETQYF
len: 15; v_gene: TRBV7-2; CDR3aa: CASSLGQAYNSPLHF
len: 11; v_gene: TRBV4-3; CDR3aa: CASSRNTEAFF
len: 16; v_gene: TRBV30; CDR3aa: CAWSSPGLAGVDEQFF
len: 14; v_gene: TRBV19; CDR3aa: CASSTTGGHYGYTF
len: 15; v_gene: TRBV7-6; CDR3aa: CASSLGQGFYNEQFF
len: 15; v_gene: TRBV6-6; CDR3aa: CASWTSGKSTDTQYF
len: 16; v_gene: TRBV19; CDR3aa: CASSIGPRSSYNEQFF
len: 16; v_gene: TRBV7-2; CDR3aa: CASSPIVSSLNTEAFF
len: 15; v_gene: TRBV2; CDR3aa: CASRGTSGGQETQYF
len: 16; v_gene: TRBV9; CDR3aa: CASSAHRDSSYNEQFF
len: 15; v_gene: TRBV30; CDR3aa: CAWGHRGWAGNTIYF
len: 11; v_gene: TRBV6-1; CDR3aa: CASRLGETQYF
len: 15; v_gene: TRBV7-2; CDR3aa: CASSPGLAGANEQFF
len: 14; v_gene: TRBV7-9; CDR3aa: CASSLADRDNEQFF
len: 13; v_gene: TRBV30; CDR3aa: CAWTSRGQETQYF
len: 14; v_gene: TRBV16; CDR3aa: CASSRTSGNNEQFF
len: 11; v_gene: TRBV11-2; CDR3aa: CASGRVFEQFF
len: 17; v_gene: TRBV9; CDR3aa: CASSVAILGTGDNEQFF
len: 15; v_gene: TRBV10-3; CDR3aa: CATLSGTGETYGYTF
len: 16; v_gene: TRBV4-1; CDR3aa: CASSHRPGQMKYEQYF
len: 14; v_gene: TRBV5-4; CDR3aa: CASSLALVGETQYF
len: 18; v_gene: TRBV14; CDR3aa: CASSQAFTGGASKNIQYF
len: 15; v_gene: TRBV4-3; CDR3aa: CASSPEGDRAYEQYF
len: 11; v_gene: TRBV29-1; CDR3aa: CSGPQGDTQYF
len: 13; v_gene: TRBV30; CDR3aa: CAWTQTGNTEAFF
len: 15; v_gene: TRBV9; CDR3aa: CASSVWDSHNTEAFF
len: 14; v_gene: TRBV30; CDR3aa: CAWGIRASTDTQYF